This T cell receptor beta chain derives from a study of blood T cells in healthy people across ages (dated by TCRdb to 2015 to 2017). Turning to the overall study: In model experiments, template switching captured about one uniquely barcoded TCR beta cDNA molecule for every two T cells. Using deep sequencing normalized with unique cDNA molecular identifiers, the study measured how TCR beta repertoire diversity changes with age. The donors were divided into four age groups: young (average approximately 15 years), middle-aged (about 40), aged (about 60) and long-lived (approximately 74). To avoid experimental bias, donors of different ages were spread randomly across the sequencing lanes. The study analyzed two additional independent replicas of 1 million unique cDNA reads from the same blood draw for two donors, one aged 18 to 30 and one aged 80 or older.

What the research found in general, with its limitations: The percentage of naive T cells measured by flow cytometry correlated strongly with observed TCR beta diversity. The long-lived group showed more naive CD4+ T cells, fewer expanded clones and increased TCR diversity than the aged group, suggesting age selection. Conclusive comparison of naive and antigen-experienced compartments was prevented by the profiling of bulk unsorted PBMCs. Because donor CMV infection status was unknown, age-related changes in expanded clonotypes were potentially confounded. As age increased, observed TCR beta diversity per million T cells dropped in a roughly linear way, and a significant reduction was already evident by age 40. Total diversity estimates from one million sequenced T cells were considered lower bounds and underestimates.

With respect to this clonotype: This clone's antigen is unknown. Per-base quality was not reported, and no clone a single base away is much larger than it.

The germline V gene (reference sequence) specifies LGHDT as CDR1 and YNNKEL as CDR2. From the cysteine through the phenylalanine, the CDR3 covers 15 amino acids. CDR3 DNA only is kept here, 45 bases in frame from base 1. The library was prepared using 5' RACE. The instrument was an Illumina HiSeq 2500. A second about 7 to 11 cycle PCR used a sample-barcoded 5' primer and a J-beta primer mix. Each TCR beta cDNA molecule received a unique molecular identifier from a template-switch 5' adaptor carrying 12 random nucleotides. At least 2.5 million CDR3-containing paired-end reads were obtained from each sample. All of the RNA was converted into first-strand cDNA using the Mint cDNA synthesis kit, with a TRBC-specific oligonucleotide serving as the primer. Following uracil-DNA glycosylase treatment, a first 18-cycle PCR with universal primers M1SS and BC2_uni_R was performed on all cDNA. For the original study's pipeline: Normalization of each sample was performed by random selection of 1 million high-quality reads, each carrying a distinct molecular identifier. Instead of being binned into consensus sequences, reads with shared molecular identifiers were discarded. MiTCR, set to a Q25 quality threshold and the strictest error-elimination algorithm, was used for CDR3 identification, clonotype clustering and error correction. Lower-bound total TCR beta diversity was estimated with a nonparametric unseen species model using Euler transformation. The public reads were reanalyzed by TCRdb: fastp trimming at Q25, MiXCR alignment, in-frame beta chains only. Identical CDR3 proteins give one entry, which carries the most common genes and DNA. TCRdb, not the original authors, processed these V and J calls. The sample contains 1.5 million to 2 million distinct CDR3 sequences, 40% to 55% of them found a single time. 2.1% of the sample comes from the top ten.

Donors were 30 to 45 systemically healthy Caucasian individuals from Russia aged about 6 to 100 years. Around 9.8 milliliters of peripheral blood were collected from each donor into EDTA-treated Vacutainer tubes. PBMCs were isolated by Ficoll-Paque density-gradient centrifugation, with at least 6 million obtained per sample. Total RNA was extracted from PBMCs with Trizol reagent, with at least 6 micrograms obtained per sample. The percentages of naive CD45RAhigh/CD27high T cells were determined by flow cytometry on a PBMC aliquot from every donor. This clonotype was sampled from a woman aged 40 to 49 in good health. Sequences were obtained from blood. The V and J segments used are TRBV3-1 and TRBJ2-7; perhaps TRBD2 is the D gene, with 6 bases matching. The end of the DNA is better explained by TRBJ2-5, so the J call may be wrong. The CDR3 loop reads CASSQGGSTGVTQYF. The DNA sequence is TGTGCCAGCAGCCAAGGCGGCAGCACGGGGGTGACCCAGTACTTC.